This record concerns one T cell receptor beta chain sequence. The antigen is undetermined. The data were obtained in a study of shared clonotypes between healthy human individuals. Points from the study as a whole: Compared with memory subsets, naive subsets generally had larger estimated richness. Donor clonotype sharing was expected to depend on sequencing depth.

Losses at the gene ends were 3 bases for V and 6 bases for J; bases not matched to a gene: 12. Germline-derived CDR1 and CDR2 are SGHRS and YFSETQ. The length of the CDR3 is 17 residues. Assay used: immunoSEQ multiplex PCR; TCRdb lists only in-frame clones, some missing. The sample carries about 2.4 million clones, 93% recorded once. The sequence derives from a man between 18 and 29 years old in good health. Some clones in this sample may be carry-over from other donors' samples. The sequencing sample was made of naive CD4+ T cells from PBMCs. The subset is: CD45RA+ positively selected. The chain recombines TRBV5-1 with TRBJ2-1; 10 nucleotides line up with TRBD2. The CDR3 region has the DNA TGCGCCAGCAGCTGGATATCGATAGCGGGAGGTTCCAATGAGCAGTTCTTC. Translation gives CASSWISIAGGSNEQFF.